This paragraph reports one T cell receptor beta chain. This specimen belongs to a study of blood T cell repertoires in COVID-19. The table came from immunoSEQ multiplex PCR; TCRdb's copy has only in-frame clones and leaves some out. Of just over 250,000 clones in the sample, about 86% were seen once. Source material: PBMCs or T cells enriched from blood (not recorded which). The source of this sequence is a man aged 25-40 years with acute COVID-19.

CDR3 DNA: TGTGCCACCAGTGACCCCGTCCGTCCCACTGAAGCTTTCTTT. This gives the protein CATSDPVRPTEAFF. The chain combines TRBV24-1 with TRBJ1-1; D gene unclear. CDR1 and CDR2 (germline): KGHDR, SFDVKD. With 4 bases removed from V and 4 bases from J, the gap between germline ends came to 12 bases. This CDR3 spans 14 amino acids.